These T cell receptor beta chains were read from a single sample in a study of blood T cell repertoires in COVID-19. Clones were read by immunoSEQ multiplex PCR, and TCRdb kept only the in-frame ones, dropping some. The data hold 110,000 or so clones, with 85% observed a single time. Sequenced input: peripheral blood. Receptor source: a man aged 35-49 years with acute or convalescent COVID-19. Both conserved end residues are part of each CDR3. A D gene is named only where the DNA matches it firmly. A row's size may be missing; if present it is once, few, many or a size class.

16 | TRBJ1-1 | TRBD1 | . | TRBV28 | TGTGCCAGCAGTCTAAGAGGTCGGTGGAAGGGGGCCGAAGCTTTCTTT | CASSLRGRWKGAEAFF
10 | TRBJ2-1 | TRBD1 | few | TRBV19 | TGTGCTTGGGAGGGGACAGGGTGGTTCTTC | CAWEGTGWFF
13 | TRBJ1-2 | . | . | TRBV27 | TGTGCCAGCAGGACAGCAGCTAACTATGGCTACACCTTC | CASRTAANYGYTF
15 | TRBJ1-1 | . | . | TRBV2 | TGTGCCAGCGGAGCCCCACTCCCGGAGAACACTGAAGCTTTCTTT | CASGAPLPENTEAFF
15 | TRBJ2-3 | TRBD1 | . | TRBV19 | TGTGCCAGTAGTATGAGGGACAGGGGGTCGGGTACGCAGTATTTT | CASSMRDRGSGTQYF
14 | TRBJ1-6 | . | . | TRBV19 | TGTGCCAGTAGTAGTAATGGGGGGAATTCACCCCTCCACTTT | CASSSNGGNSPLHF
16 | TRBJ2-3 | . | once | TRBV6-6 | TGTGCCAGCAGTCCCCCTACTTTAGTCCCCGCAGATACGCAGTATTTT | CASSPPTLVPADTQYF
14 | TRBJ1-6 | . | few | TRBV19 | TGTGCCAGTAGCATACAGGCACTTACGACACCCCTCCACTTT | CASSIQALTTPLHF
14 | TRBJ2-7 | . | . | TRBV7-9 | TGTGCCAGCAGCTTACGGTCCCACCCGTCCGAGCAGTACTTC | CASSLRSHPSEQYF
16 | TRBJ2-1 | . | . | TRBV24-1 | TGTGCCACCAGTGATCCCGCGGGGGCCGTTAACAATGAGCAGTTCTTC | CATSDPAGAVNNEQFF
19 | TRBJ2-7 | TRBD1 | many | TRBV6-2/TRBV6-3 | TGTGCCAGCAGTTACCACCGGGACAGGGCAGTGCGGCGGCTATCCGAGCAGTACTTC | CASSYHRDRAVRRLSEQYF
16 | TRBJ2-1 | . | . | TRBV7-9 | TGTGCCAGCAGCTTAATCCGTCACGGAGGTATCGATGAGCAGTTCTTC | CASSLIRHGGIDEQFF
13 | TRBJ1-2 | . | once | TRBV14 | TGTGCCAGCAGCCGGGCGGGAAACTATGGCTACACCTTC | CASSRAGNYGYTF
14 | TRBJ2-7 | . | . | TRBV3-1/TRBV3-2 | TGTGCCAGCAGCCCCGGAATGACGGGGTACGAGCAGTACTTC | CASSPGMTGYEQYF
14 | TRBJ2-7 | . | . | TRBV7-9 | TGTGCCAGCAGCCCACTGTCCTCATCCTACGAGCAGTACTTC | CASSPLSSSYEQYF
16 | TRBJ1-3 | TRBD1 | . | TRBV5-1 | TGCGCCAGCAGCTTGGAGGGACAGAAGAAAAGAAACACCATATATTTT | CASSLEGQKKRNTIYF
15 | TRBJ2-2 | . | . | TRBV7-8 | TGTGCCAGCAGCTTCTACGCGCCGAACACCGGGGAGCTGTTTTTT | CASSFYAPNTGELFF
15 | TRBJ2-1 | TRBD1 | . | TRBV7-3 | TGTGCCAGCAGCTCACCCGGGACAGGGGACAATGAGCAGTTCTTC | CASSSPGTGDNEQFF
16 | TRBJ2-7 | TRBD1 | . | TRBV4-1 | TGCGCCAGCAGCCAAGGACCTGGACAGGCCCCCCACGAGCAGTACTTC | CASSQGPGQAPHEQYF
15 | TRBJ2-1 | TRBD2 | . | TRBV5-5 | TGTGCCGGACAACAACTAGCGGGAGACTACAATGAGCAGTTCTTC | CAGQQLAGDYNEQFF
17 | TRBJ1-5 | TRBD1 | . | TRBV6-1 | TGTGCCAGCAGTGAAGCGCGGACAGGGGGCGCTTGGCAGCCCCAGCATTTT | CASSEARTGGAWQPQHF
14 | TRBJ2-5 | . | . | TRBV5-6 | TGTGCCAGCAGCTTCTCCGGGGGTTGGGAGACCCAGTACTTC | CASSFSGGWETQYF
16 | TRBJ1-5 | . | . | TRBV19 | TGTGCCAGTAGCCGAATTTCAACAGGATCCAATCAGCCCCAGCATTTT | CASSRISTGSNQPQHF
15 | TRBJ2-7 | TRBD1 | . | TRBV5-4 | TGTGCCAGCAGCCCCGGGACAGGAAACCCTTACGAGCAGTACTTC | CASSPGTGNPYEQYF
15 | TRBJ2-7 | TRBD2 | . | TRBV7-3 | TGTGCCAGCAGCTTAACTGTGACTAGCTTCGCCGAGCAGTACTTC | CASSLTVTSFAEQYF
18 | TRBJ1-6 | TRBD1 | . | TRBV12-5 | TGTGCTAGTGGTTTGGTACTCGGACAGGGCGGATATAATTCACCCCTCCACTTT | CASGLVLGQGGYNSPLHF
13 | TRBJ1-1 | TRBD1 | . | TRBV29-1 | TGCAGCGTTGATACAGGGGTCTTCACTGAAGCTTTCTTT | CSVDTGVFTEAFF
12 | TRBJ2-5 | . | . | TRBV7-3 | TGTGCCAGCAGCCAAGGGGGAGAGACCCAGTACTTC | CASSQGGETQYF